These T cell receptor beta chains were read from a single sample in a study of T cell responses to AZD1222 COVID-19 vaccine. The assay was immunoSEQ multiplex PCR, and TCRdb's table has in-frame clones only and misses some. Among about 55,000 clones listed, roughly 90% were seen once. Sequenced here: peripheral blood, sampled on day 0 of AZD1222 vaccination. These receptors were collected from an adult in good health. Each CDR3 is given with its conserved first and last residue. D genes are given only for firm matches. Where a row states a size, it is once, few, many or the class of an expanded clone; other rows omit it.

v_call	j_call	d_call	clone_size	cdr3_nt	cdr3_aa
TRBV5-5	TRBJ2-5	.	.	TGTGCCAGCAGCGTGTCTCCCATGGCGCAAGAGACCCAGTACTTC	CASSVSPMAQETQYF
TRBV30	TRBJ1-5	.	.	TGTGCCTGGAGTTCGTCAGGCAATCAGCCCCAGCATTTT	CAWSSSGNQPQHF
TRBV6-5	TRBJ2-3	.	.	TGTGCCAGCACAGGTGGCACAGATACGCAGTATTTT	CASTGGTDTQYF
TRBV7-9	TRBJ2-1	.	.	TGTGCCAGCAGCTTTCCCGGGAGTGTTAATGAGCAGTTCTTC	CASSFPGSVNEQFF
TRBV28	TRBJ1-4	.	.	TGTGCCAGCAGTTTAGGGGGCGCCCTCGGTAATGAAAAACTGTTTTTT	CASSLGGALGNEKLFF
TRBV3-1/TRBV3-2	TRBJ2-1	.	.	TGTGCCAGCAGCCAAGGTGGTCTAGGCAATGAGCAGTTCTTC	CASSQGGLGNEQFF
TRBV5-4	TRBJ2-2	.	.	TGTGCCAGCAGCTTGGCGGTCGAGGGGATTCGGATCGGGGAGCTGTTTTTT	CASSLAVEGIRIGELFF
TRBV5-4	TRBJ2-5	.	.	TGTGCCAGCAGCTTGTATAGGGGAACCCAGTACTTC	CASSLYRGTQYF
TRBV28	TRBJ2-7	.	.	TGTGCCAGCCGAGGGAGTGCCGGGCGCGAGCAGTACTTC	CASRGSAGREQYF
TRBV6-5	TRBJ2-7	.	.	TGTGCCAGCAGTCGGGACCGAGGAGGGGCCTACGAGCAGTACTTC	CASSRDRGGAYEQYF
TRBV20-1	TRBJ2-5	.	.	TGCAGTGCTAGTGAGAACCAAGAGACCCAGTACTTC	CSASENQETQYF
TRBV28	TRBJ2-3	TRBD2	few	TGTGCCAGCAGACTAGCGGGGGGAACGTGGACGCAGTATTTT	CASRLAGGTWTQYF
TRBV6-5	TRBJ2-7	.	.	TGTGCCAGCAGTATTCGGGACCACTCCTACGAGCAGTACTTC	CASSIRDHSYEQYF
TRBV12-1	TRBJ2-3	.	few	TGTGCCAGCAGCTTCGCAGGAGGGGATACGCAGTATTTT	CASSFAGGDTQYF
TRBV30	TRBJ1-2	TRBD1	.	TGTGCCTGGAGTGTTCTGACAGGGGATGATGGCTACACCTTC	CAWSVLTGDDGYTF
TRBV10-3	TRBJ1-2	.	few	TGTGCCATCAGTGACGGGGAATATGGCTACACCTTC	CAISDGEYGYTF
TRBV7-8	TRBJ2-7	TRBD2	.	TGTGCCAGCAGCAGTCTAGCGGGAGGATCCTACGAGCAGTACTTC	CASSSLAGGSYEQYF
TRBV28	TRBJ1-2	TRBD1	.	TGTGCCAGCAGTAGGGACAGGAGTGGCTACACCTTC	CASSRDRSGYTF
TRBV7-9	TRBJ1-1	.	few	TGTGCCAGCAGCTTAACTGGTCAGGGAGCTGAAGCTTTCTTT	CASSLTGQGAEAFF
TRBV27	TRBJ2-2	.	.	TGTGCCAGCAGTTTAGCGACAGGAAGAGCTGGGGAGCTGTTTTTC	CASSLATGRAGELFF
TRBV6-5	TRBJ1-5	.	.	TGTGCCAGCAGTCCTCGGGACAGCAATCAGCCCCAGCATTTT	CASSPRDSNQPQHF
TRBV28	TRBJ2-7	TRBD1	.	TGTGCCAGCAGTTTATCGGGACAGGGAGGTGTCAACGAGCAGTACTTC	CASSLSGQGGVNEQYF
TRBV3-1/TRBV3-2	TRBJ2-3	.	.	TGTGCCAGCAGCCATGGCCGGATCGGAGCTAGCACAGATACGCAGTATTTT	CASSHGRIGASTDTQYF
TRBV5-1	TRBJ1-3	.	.	TGCGCCAGCCGCCCAGCTCACTCTGGAAACACCATATATTTT	CASRPAHSGNTIYF
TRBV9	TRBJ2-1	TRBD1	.	TGTGCCAGCAGCGAAGACAGGGGGCACTACAATGAGCAGTTCTTC	CASSEDRGHYNEQFF
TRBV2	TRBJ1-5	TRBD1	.	TGTGCCAGCAGTTCCACCCGACAGGGGGCCAATCAGCCCCAGCATTTT	CASSSTRQGANQPQHF
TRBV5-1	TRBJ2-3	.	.	TGCGCCAGCAGCTTGGGAAGAGCAGATACGCAGTATTTT	CASSLGRADTQYF
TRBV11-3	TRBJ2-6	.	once	TGTGCCAGCAGCTCTGGAGGAGGCTCTGGGGCCAACGTCCTGACTTTC	CASSSGGGSGANVLTF
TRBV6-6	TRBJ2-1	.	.	TGTGCCAGCAGGAACGGTGGGGGAGCTTACGATGAGCAGTTCTTC	CASRNGGGAYDEQFF
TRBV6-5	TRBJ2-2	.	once	TGTGCCAGCAGCCGAGGGGACTTGAACACCGGGGAGCTGTTTTTT	CASSRGDLNTGELFF
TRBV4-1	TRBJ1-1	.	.	TGCGCCAGCAGCCAGACACCAGTGAACACTGAAGCTTTCTTT	CASSQTPVNTEAFF
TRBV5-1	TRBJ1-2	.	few	TGCGCCAGCACCCCGGGGGGGGGCGTTCGGGGCTACACCTTC	CASTPGGGVRGYTF
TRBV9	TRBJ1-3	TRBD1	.	TGTGCCAGCAGCGGATACGGGACAGCTGGAAACACCATATATTTT	CASSGYGTAGNTIYF
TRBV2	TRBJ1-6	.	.	TGTGCCAGAGCCTCCTCGCATTCACCCCTCCACTTT	CARASSHSPLHF
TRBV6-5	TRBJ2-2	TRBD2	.	TGTGCCAGCTCCCGGGGGCTAGCGGGGACCGGGGAGCTGTTTTTT	CASSRGLAGTGELFF
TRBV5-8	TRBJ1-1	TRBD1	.	TGTGCCAGCAGCTTCTTGACAGGGGGTAACACTGAAGCTTTCTTT	CASSFLTGGNTEAFF